One and the same sample provided the 30 T cell receptor beta chains below, sequenced in a study of blood T cell repertoires in COVID-19. TCRdb's table, derived via immunoSEQ multiplex PCR, lists solely in-frame clones and lacks some. Of around 60,000 clones in the sample, approximately 84% were seen once. The sequenced sample was peripheral blood. Receptor source: a man aged 60 to 69 with COVID-19, enrolled during active disease.

The CDR3 sequence: CASSQAGRQAFF. CDR3 coding DNA: TGTGCCAGCAGCCAAGCGGGGAGGCAGGCTTTCTTT. The chain couples TRBV3-1 (or the pseudogene TRBV3-2) to TRBJ1-1; no clear D. V was cut by 1 base and J by 11 bases, with 11 bases left in between. The CDR3 sequence is 12 residues long. Germline CDR1 is LGHDT and CDR2 is YNNKEL (reference sequence).

This rearrangement joins TRBV5-1 to TRBJ1-1, with no clear D. The germline V gene has CDR1 SGHRS and CDR2 YFSETQ. There are 15 residues in the CDR3. V gave up 1 base and J gave up 0 bases, with 10 bases separating them. As DNA, the CDR3 is TGCGCCAGCAGCTTGCGAGCAAACTTGAACACTGAAGCTTTCTTT. The encoded protein is CASSLRANLNTEAFF.

The V and J genes are TRBV2 and TRBJ1-3; the match to TRBD1 covers 8 bases. CDR1 is SNHLY and CDR2 is FYNNEI in the germline V gene. The CDR3 length is 16 residues. Trimming cost V 4 bases and J 0 bases; bases outside gene matches: 5. The CDR3 DNA is TGTGCCAGCAGTGTGAGGGACAGGTACTCTGGAAACACCATATATTTT. Translation gives CASSVRDRYSGNTIYF.

The CDR3 bases are TGTGCCAGCGGGGGGACTAGCGTCCAGGACGAGCAGTACTTC. It encodes CASGGTSVQDEQYF. V usage is TRBV28 and J usage is TRBJ2-7; the match to TRBD2 covers 10 bases. The CDR3 runs to 14 residues. Germline V lookup: CDR1 MDHEN, CDR2 SYDVKM. The V segment lost 8 bases and the J segment 5 bases; nucleotides outside the gene matches: 9.

The V and J genes are TRBV19 and TRBJ1-5, with D possibly matching TRBD1 (6 bases). Germline CDR1 LNHDA, CDR2 SQIVND (reference sequence). CDR3 length: 16 residues. Trimming left V 5 bases short and J 2 bases short, with 16 bases between. CDR3 bases: TGTGCCAGTAGTGTAATTACAGGGAGGGGCAATCAGCCCCAGCATTTT. Translating it yields CASSVITGRGNQPQHF.

The chain is built from TRBV5-1 and TRBJ2-5; 11 bases are shared with TRBD2. The CDR3 loop spans 14 amino acids. CDR1 and CDR2 (germline): SGHRS, YFSETQ. V lost 4 bases, J lost 4 bases, and 3 bases stayed unmatched. CDR3 region: CASSTGLAGETQYF. As DNA, the CDR3 is TGCGCCAGCAGCACCGGACTAGCGGGAGAGACCCAGTACTTC. Full variable domain (outside the CDR3, taken from reference TRBV5-1 and TRBJ2-5): KAGVTQTPRYLIKTRGQQVTLSCSPISGHRSVSWYQQTPGQGLQFLFEYFSETQRNKGNFPGRFSGRQFSNSRSEMNVSTLELGDSALYLCASSTGLAGETQYFGPGTRLLVL.

This clone was recorded a few times. The chain uses TRBV29-1 and TRBJ1-1; 7 bases line up with TRBD1. The germline gives CDR1 SQVTM, CDR2 ANQGSEA. V lost 6 bases, J lost 0 bases, and 10 bases stayed unmatched. This CDR3 contains 15 residues. As DNA, the CDR3 is TGCAGCGTAGCGAGGGACAGTAGTCTGAACACTGAAGCTTTCTTT. Translating gives CSVARDSSLNTEAFF.

The chain recombines TRBV19 with TRBJ1-1, with 10 bases that match TRBD1. The CDR3 has 14 residues. Germline V lookup: CDR1 LNHDA, CDR2 SQIVND (reference sequence). V gave up 6 bases and J gave up 11 bases; unmatched junction bases: 12. This chain's CDR3 is CASRTGGEGGEAFF. The CDR3 DNA reads TGTGCCAGTAGGACAGGGGGCGAAGGAGGGGAGGCTTTCTTT.

This chain uses TRBV18 with TRBJ2-5; D remains ambiguous. CDR3 length equals 12 residues. Between the trimmed V and J ends, which lost 3 bases and 7 bases, there was a span of 9 bases. Germline loops: CDR1 KGHSH, CDR2 LQKENI. CDR3 nucleotide sequence: TGTGCCAGCTCACCCCCCGTAGCGACCCAGTACTTC. Its protein product is CASSPPVATQYF.

V gene TRBV28 combines with J gene TRBJ2-1; the match to TRBD2 covers 10 bases. The CDR3 is 18 amino acids. J lost 0 bases, V lost 3 bases, and 8 bases had no gene match. CDR1 and CDR2 (germline): MDHEN, SYDVKM. CDR3 loop: CASSLFRLAGVSYNEQFF. CDR3 DNA: TGTGCCAGCAGTTTGTTTAGGCTAGCGGGGGTCTCCTACAATGAGCAGTTCTTC.

This clone has more than one count but fewer than ten. The chain recombines TRBV5-4 with TRBJ2-7, with D hard to call. Per the germline V gene, CDR1 is SGHNT and CDR2 is YYREEE (reference sequence). The V and J ends lost 2 bases and 6 bases respectively, with 9 bases between them. This CDR3 is 12 amino acids long. This CDR3 reads CASSFSTGEQYF. CDR3 DNA sequence: TGTGCCAGCAGCTTTTCTACGGGCGAGCAGTACTTC.

The CDR3 coding sequence is TGTGCCAGCAGTCTGACAGATCTGGAGACCCAGTACTTC. The encoded protein is CASSLTDLETQYF. V and J are TRBV6-5 and TRBJ2-5, with D possibly being TRBD1 (5 bases). Trimming took 5 bases from V and 5 from J, leaving 12 bases between them. CDR3 length: 13 residues. Per germline, CDR1 MNHEY and CDR2 SVGAGI.

The chain couples TRBV5-1 to TRBJ1-1; possibly TRBD1 for D (6 bases). The V end was cut by 5 bases, the J end by 1 base, with 12 bases between. CDR1 and CDR2 from the germline V gene are SGHRS and YFSETQ. This CDR3 comprises 14 residues. As DNA, the CDR3 is TGCGCCAGCAGGGGGACGGGACAGAACACTGAAGCTTTCTTT. Protein sequence: CASRGTGQNTEAFF.

The chain joins TRBV29-1 to TRBJ1-1, with TRBD1 as a possible D gene (6 bases). Deletions cut 7 bases from V and 5 bases from J, with 20 bases between. The CDR3 totals 14 residues. The germline V gene encodes CDR1 SQVTM and CDR2 ANQGSEA. The CDR3 region is CSAQPWGQVTEAFF. Here the CDR3 DNA reads TGCAGCGCCCAACCTTGGGGGCAGGTTACTGAAGCTTTCTTT.

V and J are TRBV13 and TRBJ2-1; 10 nucleotides align to TRBD2. V dropped 5 bases and J dropped 7; count of bases not matched to a gene: 8. Germline CDR1 and CDR2: PRHDT and FYEKMQ (reference sequence). CDR3 length: 15 residues. The chain's CDR3 is CASSLGTSDRNEQFF. Here the CDR3 DNA reads TGTGCCAGCAGCCTCGGGACTAGCGATCGGAATGAGCAGTTCTTC.

This clone was recorded a few times. V usage is TRBV18 and J usage is TRBJ2-4; TRBD1 might be the D (6 bases). The CDR3 has 15 amino acids. Germline V gene data show CDR1 as KGHSH and CDR2 as LQKENI. V shed 1 base and J shed 7 bases, with 14 bases lying between them. The CDR3 nucleotides are TGTGCCAGCTCACCACAGGCAGGGGAGACGAACATTCAGTACTTC. It yields the protein CASSPQAGETNIQYF.

The chain has TRBV4-1 and TRBJ1-2; possible D gene TRBD1, 5 bases. V dropped 0 bases and J dropped 4 bases, with 15 bases sitting between them. CDR1 MGHRA and CDR2 YSYEKL come from the germline V gene. CDR3 size: 16 residues. The CDR3: CASSQDSGGSIYGYTF. The CDR3 DNA sequence: TGCGCCAGCAGCCAAGATTCCGGGGGTTCTATCTATGGCTACACCTTC.

The chain joins TRBV5-1 to TRBJ1-1, with 9 bases that match TRBD1. Germline values: CDR1 SGHRS, CDR2 YFSETQ. There are 16 residues in the CDR3. Trimming at V came to 1 base and at J to 7 bases, leaving 11 bases not matched to a gene. The CDR3 DNA reads as TGCGCCAGCAGCTTGATCCCGGGACAGGGTAAGAATGAAGCTTTCTTT. Encoded protein: CASSLIPGQGKNEAFF.

This rearrangement joins TRBV30 to TRBJ2-1; TRBD2 aligns across 9 bases. The CDR3 has 14 residues. V shed 5 bases, J shed 4 bases, and the junction held 6 bases outside the gene matches. From germline, CDR1 is GTSNPN and CDR2 SVGIG (reference sequence). CDR3 in DNA: TGTGCCTGGGACGCGGGGGGGGGTTACAATGAGCAGTTCTTC. Translation: CAWDAGGGYNEQFF.

J is TRBJ1-5 and V is TRBV28; no clear D gene. Germline CDR1 reads MDHEN; CDR2 reads SYDVKM. This CDR3 is built from 16 residues. V lost 3 bases and J lost 10, with 22 bases in between. CDR3 nucleotide sequence: TGTGCCAGCAGTTTTGAGGGAGCCCAAATAGGTCGTCCCCAGCATTTT. Protein product: CASSFEGAQIGRPQHF.

The V call is TRBV6-5, the J call TRBJ1-2, with 8 nucleotides matching TRBD1. The CDR3 sequence is 13 residues long. Germline lookup yields CDR1 MNHEY and CDR2 SVGAGI. J gave up 3 bases and V 7 bases, and 4 bases lay outside the gene matches. The CDR3 loop reads CASKDRDHYGYTF. For the CDR3, the DNA is TGTGCCAGCAAGGACAGGGATCACTATGGCTACACCTTC.

The J gene is TRBJ1-2, the V gene TRBV5-1, with a tentative D call TRBD1 (5 bases). V was cut by 4 bases and J by 0 bases, with 13 bases left in between. This CDR3 has 15 residues. Germline V gives CDR1 SGHRS, CDR2 YFSETQ. The CDR3 loop is CASSPDTGANYGYTF. CDR3 sequence (DNA): TGCGCCAGCAGCCCGGACACAGGAGCTAACTATGGCTACACCTTC.

This chain joins TRBV24-1 and TRBJ2-3; D possibly corresponds to TRBD2 (6 bases). Germline V gene data show CDR1 as KGHDR and CDR2 as SFDVKD. V was cut by 9 bases and J by 7 bases, with 22 bases left in between. The CDR3 sequence is 15 residues long. The CDR3 here is CATAQPGLPYNTQYF. The CDR3 DNA is TGTGCCACCGCCCAGCCAGGACTACCGTATAATACGCAGTATTTT.

The gene calls are TRBV11-3 and TRBJ1-1; 7 bases map to TRBD1. Germline V gives CDR1 SGHNT, CDR2 YENEEA. V dropped 5 bases and J dropped 11; count of bases not matched to a gene: 8. There are 12 residues in the CDR3. As DNA, the CDR3 is TGTGCCAGCAGCCTTCAGACAGGGCAGGCTTTCTTT. It encodes CASSLQTGQAFF.

The rearrangement joins TRBV24-1 to TRBJ2-5; 7 nucleotides match TRBD1. The CDR3 is made up of 15 amino acids. Germline assignment: CDR1 KGHDR and CDR2 SFDVKD. V was pared by 4 bases and J by 1 base, with 5 bases of the junction left unmatched. CDR3 region: CATSELQGFQETQYF. The CDR3 DNA sequence: TGTGCCACCAGTGAGCTACAGGGGTTCCAAGAGACCCAGTACTTC.

This clone was counted once. This chain joins TRBV6-1 and TRBJ2-3, with TRBD2 matching 10 bases. Germline V CDR1 and CDR2: MNHNS, SASEGT. The CDR3 runs 15 residues. The V gene end was trimmed by 3 bases and the J gene end by 6 bases; junction bases not matched to a gene: 6. CDR3 sequence: CASSEVAGGQDTQYF. As DNA, the CDR3 is TGTGCCAGCAGTGAGGTAGCGGGGGGTCAGGATACGCAGTATTTT.

The chain has TRBV5-1 and TRBJ2-1; TRBD1 aligns across 10 bases. CDR1 is SGHRS and CDR2 is YFSETQ in the germline V gene. The CDR3 covers 15 residues. Unmatched junction bases numbered 7, after V lost 4 bases and J lost 6 bases. The CDR3 region is CASSPGQGVTNEQFF. The CDR3 coding sequence is TGCGCCAGCAGCCCCGGACAGGGGGTGACCAATGAGCAGTTCTTC.

The chain employs TRBV4-1 and TRBJ1-3; D not resolved. Trimming pared 0 bases from V and 9 bases from J, leaving 9 bases between. This CDR3 region has 13 residues. CDR1 and CDR2 (germline): MGHRA, YSYEKL. The CDR3 nucleotides read TGCGCCAGCAGCCAAGAGTCCAGTGGCACCATATATTTT. Translating gives CASSQESSGTIYF.

The J gene is TRBJ2-5, the V gene TRBV11-2; D unresolved. Trimming shortened V by 2 bases and J by 5 bases, and 6 bases separated the two germline ends. Germline V gene sequence: CDR1 SGHAT, CDR2 FQNNGV. CDR3 size: 12 residues. This CDR3 reads CASSLIGETQYF. The CDR3 DNA reads TGTGCCAGCAGCTTAATTGGCGAGACCCAGTACTTC. Looking up the rest from reference TRBV11-2 and TRBJ2-5 gives the full variable domain: EAGVAQSPRYKIIEKRQSVAFWCNPISGHATLYWYQQILGQGPKLLIQFQNNGVVDDSQLPKDRFSAERLKGVDSTLKIQPAKLEDSAVYLCASSLIGETQYFGPGTRLLVL.

The sample holds a few counts of this clone. V is TRBV7-5 and J is TRBJ2-1; TRBD2 was called by the table and not checked on the DNA. TRBV7-5 is given as a pseudogene. The CDR3 runs 15 residues. CDR3 protein: CVRSSGTSTYNEQFF. In DNA form, the CDR3 reads TGTGTCAGAAGCTCCGGGACTAGTACATACAATGAGCAGTTCTTC.